This TCR beta chain comes out of a study of blood T cell repertoires in COVID-19. Study information: Donors in the United States, Italy and Spain gave samples during acute or convalescent COVID-19. Nucleic acid was either cDNA or gDNA, and it came from T cells, B-cell-depleted T cells, or PBMCs.

The ends lost 1 base at V and 4 bases at J; junction bases unmatched: 5. The germline V gene has CDR1 LNHDA and CDR2 SQIVND (reference sequence). CDR3 size: 16 residues. In the source study's methods: It was from reference gene primer amplification that nucleated cell counts were estimated. Repertoires were generated with immunoSEQ multiplex PCR, while TCRdb's copy carries only in-frame clones and drops some. From that table come the V and J calls and clone size; the DNA was used to work out D and trimming. In the table there are some 260,000 clones, about 85% of which are singletons. This sequence joins TRBV19 and TRBJ2-1, with 9 bases identical to TRBD1. Specimen: peripheral blood. The TCR comes from a man younger than 30 with active or convalescent COVID-19. The CDR3 nucleotides read TGTGCCAGTAGTATAGGGGGGACAGGGCTTTACAATGAGCAGTTCTTC. Translated: CASSIGGTGLYNEQFF.